Given below is one TCR beta chain in context. The data belong to a study of shared clonotypes between healthy human individuals. Method: immunoSEQ multiplex PCR; TCRdb's copy keeps in-frame clones and lacks some. The repertoire has just over 2,000,000 clones, 95% of them found once; the top ten carry under 0.15%. Splitting the CD4+ cells yielded a CD45RA+ naive subset and a CD45RA-negative memory subset. Losses at the gene ends were 5 bases for V and 1 base for J; bases not matched to a gene: 10. Germline lookup yields CDR1 ENHRY and CDR2 SYGVKD. The CDR3 spans 16 residues. The V and J genes are TRBV10-3 and TRBJ1-2; 7 positions agree with TRBD1. The sample was naive CD4+ T cells sorted from blood. Subset denoted: CD45RA+ positively selected. The sequence was collected from a man aged 18-30 years in good health. The DNA of the CDR3 is TGTGCCATCAGTAAAACCGGGACAGTGAATAACTATGGCTACACCTTC. Translation: CAISKTGTVNNYGYTF.